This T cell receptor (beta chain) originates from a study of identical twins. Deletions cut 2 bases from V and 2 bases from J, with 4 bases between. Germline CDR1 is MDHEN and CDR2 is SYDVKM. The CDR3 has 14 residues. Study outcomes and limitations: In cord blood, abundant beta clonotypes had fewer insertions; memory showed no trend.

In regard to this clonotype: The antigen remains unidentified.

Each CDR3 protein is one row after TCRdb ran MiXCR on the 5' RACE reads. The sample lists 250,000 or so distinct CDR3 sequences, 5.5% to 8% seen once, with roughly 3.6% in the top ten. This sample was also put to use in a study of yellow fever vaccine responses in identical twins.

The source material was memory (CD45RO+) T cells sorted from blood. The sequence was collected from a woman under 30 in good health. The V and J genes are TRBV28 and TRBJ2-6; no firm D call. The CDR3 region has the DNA TGTGCCAGCAGTTTAATGGCTGGGGCCAACGTCCTGACTTTC. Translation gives CASSLMAGANVLTF.